This T cell receptor beta chain was profiled in a study of technical replicates of blood from a few donors. The protocol was immunoSEQ multiplex PCR, while the TCRdb copy is restricted to in-frame clones and leaves out a portion. The sample lists approximately 75,000 clones, 95% to 97% seen once, with roughly 0.3% in the top ten. V dropped 3 bases and J dropped 11 bases, with 11 bases sitting between them. Germline CDR1 reads LNHNV; CDR2 reads YYDKDF (reference sequence). The CDR3 runs to 12 residues. The sequencing input was T cells isolated from PBMCs. The V call is TRBV15, the J call TRBJ1-5; D possibly corresponds to TRBD1 (6 bases). The TCR was taken from a human donor in good health. The chain's CDR3 is CATSSRQDAQHF. For the CDR3, the DNA is TGTGCCACCAGCAGCCGACAGGACGCCCAGCATTTT.